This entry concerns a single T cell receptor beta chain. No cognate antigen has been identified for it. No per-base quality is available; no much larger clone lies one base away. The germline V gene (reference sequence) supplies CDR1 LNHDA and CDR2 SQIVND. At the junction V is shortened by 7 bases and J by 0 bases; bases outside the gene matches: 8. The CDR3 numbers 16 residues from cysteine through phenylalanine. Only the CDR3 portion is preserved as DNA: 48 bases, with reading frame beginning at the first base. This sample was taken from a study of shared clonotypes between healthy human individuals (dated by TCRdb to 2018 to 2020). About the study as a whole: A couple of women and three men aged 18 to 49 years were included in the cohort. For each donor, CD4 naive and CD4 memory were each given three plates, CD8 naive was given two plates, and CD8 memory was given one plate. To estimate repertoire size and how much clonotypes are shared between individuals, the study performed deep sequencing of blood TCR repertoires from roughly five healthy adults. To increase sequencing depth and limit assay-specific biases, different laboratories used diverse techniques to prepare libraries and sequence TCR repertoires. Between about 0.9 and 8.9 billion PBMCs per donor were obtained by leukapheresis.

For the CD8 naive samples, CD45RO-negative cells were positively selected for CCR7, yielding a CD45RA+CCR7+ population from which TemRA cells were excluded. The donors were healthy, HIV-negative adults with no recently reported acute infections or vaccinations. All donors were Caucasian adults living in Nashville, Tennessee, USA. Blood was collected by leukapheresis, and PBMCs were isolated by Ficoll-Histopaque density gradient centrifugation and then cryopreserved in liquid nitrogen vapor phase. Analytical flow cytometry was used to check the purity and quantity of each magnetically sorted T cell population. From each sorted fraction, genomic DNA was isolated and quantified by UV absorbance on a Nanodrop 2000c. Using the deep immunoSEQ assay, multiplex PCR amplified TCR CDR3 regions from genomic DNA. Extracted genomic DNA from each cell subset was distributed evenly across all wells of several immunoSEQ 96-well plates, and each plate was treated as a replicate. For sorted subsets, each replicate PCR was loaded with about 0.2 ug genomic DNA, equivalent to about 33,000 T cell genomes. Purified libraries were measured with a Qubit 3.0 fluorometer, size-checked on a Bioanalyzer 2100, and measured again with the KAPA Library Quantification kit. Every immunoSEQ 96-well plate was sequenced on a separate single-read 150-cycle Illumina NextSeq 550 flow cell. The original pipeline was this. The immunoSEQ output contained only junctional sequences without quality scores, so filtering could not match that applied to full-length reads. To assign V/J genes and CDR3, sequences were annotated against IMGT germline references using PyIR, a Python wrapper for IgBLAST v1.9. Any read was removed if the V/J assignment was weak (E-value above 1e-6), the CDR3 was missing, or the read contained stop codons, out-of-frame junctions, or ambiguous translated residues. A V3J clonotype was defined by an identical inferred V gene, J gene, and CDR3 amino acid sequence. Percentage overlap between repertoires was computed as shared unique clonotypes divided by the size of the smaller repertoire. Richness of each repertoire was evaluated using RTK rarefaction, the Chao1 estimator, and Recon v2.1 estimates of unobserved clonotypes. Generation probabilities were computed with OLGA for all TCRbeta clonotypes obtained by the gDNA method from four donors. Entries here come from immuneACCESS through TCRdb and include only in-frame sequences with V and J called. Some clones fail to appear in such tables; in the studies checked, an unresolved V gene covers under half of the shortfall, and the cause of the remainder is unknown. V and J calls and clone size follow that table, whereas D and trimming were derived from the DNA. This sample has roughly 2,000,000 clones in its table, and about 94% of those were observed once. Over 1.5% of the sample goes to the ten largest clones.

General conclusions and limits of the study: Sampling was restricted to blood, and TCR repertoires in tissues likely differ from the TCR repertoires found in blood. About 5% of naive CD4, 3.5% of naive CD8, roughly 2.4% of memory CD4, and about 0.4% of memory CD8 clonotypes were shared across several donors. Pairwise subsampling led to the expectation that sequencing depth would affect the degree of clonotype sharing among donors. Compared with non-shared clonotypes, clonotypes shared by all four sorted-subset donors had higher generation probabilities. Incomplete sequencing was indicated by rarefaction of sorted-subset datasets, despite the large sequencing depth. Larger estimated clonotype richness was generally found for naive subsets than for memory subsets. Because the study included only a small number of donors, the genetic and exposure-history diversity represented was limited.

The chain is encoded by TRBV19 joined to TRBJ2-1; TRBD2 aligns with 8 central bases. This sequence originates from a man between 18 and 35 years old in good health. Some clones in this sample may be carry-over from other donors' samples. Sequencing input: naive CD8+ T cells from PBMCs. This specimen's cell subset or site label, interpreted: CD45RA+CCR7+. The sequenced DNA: TGTGCCAGTATAGGAGCGGGAGTCCACTCCTACAATGAGCAGTTCTTC. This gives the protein CASIGAGVHSYNEQFF.